This paragraph covers one T cell receptor beta chain sequence. Its matching antigen is unknown. The data belong to a study of T cell responses to AZD1222 COVID-19 vaccine. Study-level results: Once two AZD1222 doses were given, Spike-specific TCR breadth and depth went up.

The data were produced by immunoSEQ multiplex PCR, yet TCRdb's version contains in-frame clones alone and is incomplete. The sample records 100,000 to 120,000 clones, approximately 89% being singletons. The sequences come from peripheral blood, collected 28 days after the second AZD1222 dose. The TCR comes from an adult who received the AZD1222 COVID-19 vaccine.

DNA for the CDR3: TGTGCCAGCAGTTTTTTACAGTACGAGCAGTACTTC. This sequence encodes CASSFLQYEQYF. The V call is TRBV28, the J call TRBJ2-7; no clear D. The CDR3 runs to 12 residues. Germline V gives CDR1 MDHEN, CDR2 SYDVKM. V lost 3 bases and J lost 4, with 7 bases in between.